Listed below are T cell receptor beta chains from one sample, sequenced in a study of shared clonotypes between healthy human individuals. Assay used: immunoSEQ multiplex PCR; TCRdb lists only in-frame clones, some missing. Of 2 million to 3 million clones detected, 80% to 95% appear once; the ten largest clones hold 0.36%. Sequencing used naive CD4+ T cells from PBMCs. The receptors originated from a man between 18 and 35 years old in good health. Some clones in this sample may be carry-over from other donors' samples. The CDR3 runs from the conserved cysteine through the conserved F or W. A D gene is named only where the DNA matches it firmly. Clone size is stated in some rows and not others, as once, few, many or a class when expanded.

v_gene	j_gene	abundance	d_gene	CDR3nt	CDR3aa
TRBV9	TRBJ2-3	-	-	TGTGCCAGCAGCGCAGAGGATACGCAGTATTTT	CASSAEDTQYF
TRBV15	TRBJ2-3	-	-	TGTGCCACCAGCAGAGATAGGGCCTCAGTCAGCACAGATACGCAGTATTTT	CATSRDRASVSTDTQYF
TRBV7-6	TRBJ2-1	once	TRBD2	TGTGCCAGCAGCTCCACCCTCACTAGCGGGAGCTCCTACAATGAGCAGTTCTTC	CASSSTLTSGSSYNEQFF
TRBV4-2	TRBJ2-7	-	TRBD2	TGTGCCAGCAGCCAGGGGACTAGCGGGAGGGAACGGCGCGAGCAGTACTTC	CASSQGTSGRERREQYF
TRBV27	TRBJ1-5	-	TRBD1	TGTGCCAGCAGATCCCGACAGGGGGCGAGCTATCAGCCCCAGCATTTT	CASRSRQGASYQPQHF
TRBV5-1	TRBJ1-4	once	TRBD1	TGCGCCAGCAGCTTGATGGGACAGGGGCTCAATGAAAAACTGTTTTTT	CASSLMGQGLNEKLFF
TRBV10-3	TRBJ1-5	-	-	TGTGCCATCAGCGTCACAGGGTTTCAGCCCCAGCATTTT	CAISVTGFQPQHF
TRBV2	TRBJ1-5	-	-	TGTGCCAGCAGCGGTAGGAGTCAGTTAGCGCAGCCCCAGCATTTT	CASSGRSQLAQPQHF
TRBV28	TRBJ2-7	-	TRBD1	TGTGCCAGCACCCCCCCCGGACAGGGAAAAACCTACGAGCAGTACTTC	CASTPPGQGKTYEQYF
TRBV2	TRBJ1-4	-	-	TGTGCCAGCACTAAGGGTGAGACTAATGAAAAACTGTTTTTT	CASTKGETNEKLFF
TRBV7-2	TRBJ1-2	-	-	TGTGCCAGCAGCAGAGGGTCGAACTATGGCTACACCTTC	CASSRGSNYGYTF
TRBV9	TRBJ2-3	-	TRBD2	TGTGCCAGCAGCGTAGATCGGGGGGACTTAGGCACAGATACGCAGTATTTT	CASSVDRGDLGTDTQYF
TRBV4-2	TRBJ1-1	once	-	TGTGCCAGCAGCCGAGCGGGCCCCCGGACTGAAGCTTTCTTT	CASSRAGPRTEAFF
TRBV19	TRBJ1-4	-	-	TGTGCCAGTAGCCTCGGCCTAGTGGGGGTGAATGAAAAACTGTTTTTT	CASSLGLVGVNEKLFF
TRBV11-2	TRBJ2-1	once	TRBD2	TGTGCCAGTAGCTTAGAGGTTAGCTGGCGGGAGAAGGTGAATGAGCAGTTCTTC	CASSLEVSWREKVNEQFF
TRBV5-1	TRBJ2-2	-	-	TGCGCCAGCAGCCCCTGGTCAGGCAGGGAGGACACCGGGGAGCTGTTTTTT	CASSPWSGREDTGELFF
TRBV5-1	TRBJ2-3	-	TRBD2	TGCGCCAGCAGCTTGGCCCTGCTAGCGGGAGCCAGCACAGATACGCAGTATTTT	CASSLALLAGASTDTQYF
TRBV18	TRBJ1-5	-	-	TGTGCCAGCTCACCGGGGCAGGGGTTTCAGCCCCAGCATTTT	CASSPGQGFQPQHF
TRBV27	TRBJ2-7	-	-	TGTGCCAGCAGGGGCCCCGGGGGGCTCCACGAGCAGTACTTC	CASRGPGGLHEQYF
TRBV5-1	TRBJ2-1	-	TRBD2	TGCGCCAGCAGCTTGGTATCTAGCGGGAGTGGGGAGCAGTTCTTC	CASSLVSSGSGEQFF
TRBV7-2	TRBJ1-2	-	TRBD1	TGTGCCAGCAGCTTACTTTTTCGGGACAGGGTCCCCGGCTACACCTTC	CASSLLFRDRVPGYTF
TRBV11-3	TRBJ1-6	-	-	TGTGCCAGCAGCCTAGGGACAACGGGGTCACCCCTCCACTTT	CASSLGTTGSPLHF
TRBV4-1	TRBJ2-7	-	-	TGCGCCAGCAGCCAAGATTCTCCCAAAGGGTGGGCCTACGAGCAGTACTTC	CASSQDSPKGWAYEQYF
TRBV5-1	TRBJ2-1	-	TRBD2	TGCGCCAGCAGCTGGGTAGCGGGAGGGGACAATGAGCAGTTCTTC	CASSWVAGGDNEQFF
TRBV7-9	TRBJ1-2	-	-	TGTGCCAGCACCCCCTCGCGACGACCCCCAAACTATGGCTACACCTTC	CASTPSRRPPNYGYTF